The 7 T cell receptor beta chains reported below all come from one sample, sequenced in a study of blood T cell repertoires in COVID-19. Generated by immunoSEQ multiplex PCR, the TCRdb table keeps only in-frame clones and is missing some. The sample consists of just over 90,000 clones, just under 80% of them appearing once. The sequenced sample was peripheral blood. The receptor source for this set is a human donor in a cohort sampled during active COVID-19.

The chain couples TRBV11-2 to TRBJ2-6; TRBD2 might be the D (5 bases). The V gene's germline CDR1 is SGHAT and CDR2 FQNNGV. Trimming shortened V by 2 bases and J by 0 bases, and 17 bases separated the two germline ends. CDR3 size: 19 residues. CDR3 region: CASSLKALLVSSGANVLTF. Written as DNA, the CDR3 is TGTGCCAGCAGCTTAAAGGCATTACTAGTAAGCTCTGGGGCCAACGTCCTGACTTTC.

In this sample, this clone turned up once. This sequence joins TRBV3-1 (or the pseudogene TRBV3-2) and TRBJ2-2; 8 bases agree with TRBD1. This CDR3 spans 14 amino acids. V trimming: 6 bases; J trimming: 3 bases; junction bases outside the gene matches: 3. CDR1 and CDR2 (germline): LGHDT, YNNKEL (reference sequence). The CDR3 nucleotides read TGTGCCAGCAGTCGGGACAGGTACACCGGGGAGCTGTTTTTT. Translation gives CASSRDRYTGELFF.

The rearrangement joins TRBV5-1 to TRBJ1-6; the match to TRBD1 covers 9 bases. The CDR3 is made up of 14 amino acids. Germline CDR1 and CDR2: SGHRS and YFSETQ. The V and J ends lost 3 bases and 10 bases, in that order; junction bases with no gene match: 5. The CDR3 DNA reads as TGCGCCAGCAGCTCGGGACAGGGAGGCTCACCCCTCCACTTT. Its protein product is CASSSGQGGSPLHF.

The chain uses TRBV28 and TRBJ2-2, with a tentative D call TRBD2 (6 bases). CDR3 size: 16 residues. Germline assignment: CDR1 MDHEN and CDR2 SYDVKM. The V gene lost 4 bases and the J gene lost 7 bases, with 19 bases spanning the gap. The CDR3 DNA reads TGTGCCAGCAGTTCCGGGACTTCCTTATTTGGCGGGGAGCTGTTTTTT. Its translation is CASSSGTSLFGGELFF.

The chain links TRBV18 to TRBJ1-1; 7 bases fit TRBD1. The CDR3 runs to 15 residues. V gave up 6 bases and J gave up 8 bases; unmatched junction bases: 15. In germline, CDR1 is KGHSH, CDR2 LQKENI. CDR3 in amino acids: CASSEQGTGTVEAFF. CDR3 in DNA: TGTGCCAGCTCGGAGCAGGGCACCGGGACAGTGGAAGCTTTCTTT. Based on the CDR3 plus reference TRBV18 and TRBJ1-1, the full variable domain is NAGVMQNPRHLVRRRGQEARLRCSPMKGHSHVYWYRQLPEEGLKFMVYLQKENIIDESGMPKERFSAEFPKEGPSILRIQQVVRGDSAAYFCASSEQGTGTVEAFFGQGTRLTVV.

V is TRBV12-3 or TRBV12-4 and J is TRBJ1-1, with 7 positions matching TRBD1. This CDR3 contains 13 residues. Trimming cost V 6 bases and J 7 bases; bases outside gene matches: 8. The CDR3 sequence is CASSPGGSSEAFF. The CDR3 coding sequence is TGTGCCAGCAGCCCAGGGGGATCAAGTGAAGCTTTCTTT.

The chain links TRBV28 to TRBJ1-2; possibly TRBD1 for D (5 bases). Germline CDR1 MDHEN, CDR2 SYDVKM. V was trimmed by 2 bases and J by 8 bases, leaving 15 bases between them. The CDR3 length is 14 residues. Written as DNA, the CDR3 is TGTGCCAGCAGTTTACGGGGGGTCAACGGAGGCTACACCTTC. Its protein product is CASSLRGVNGGYTF.